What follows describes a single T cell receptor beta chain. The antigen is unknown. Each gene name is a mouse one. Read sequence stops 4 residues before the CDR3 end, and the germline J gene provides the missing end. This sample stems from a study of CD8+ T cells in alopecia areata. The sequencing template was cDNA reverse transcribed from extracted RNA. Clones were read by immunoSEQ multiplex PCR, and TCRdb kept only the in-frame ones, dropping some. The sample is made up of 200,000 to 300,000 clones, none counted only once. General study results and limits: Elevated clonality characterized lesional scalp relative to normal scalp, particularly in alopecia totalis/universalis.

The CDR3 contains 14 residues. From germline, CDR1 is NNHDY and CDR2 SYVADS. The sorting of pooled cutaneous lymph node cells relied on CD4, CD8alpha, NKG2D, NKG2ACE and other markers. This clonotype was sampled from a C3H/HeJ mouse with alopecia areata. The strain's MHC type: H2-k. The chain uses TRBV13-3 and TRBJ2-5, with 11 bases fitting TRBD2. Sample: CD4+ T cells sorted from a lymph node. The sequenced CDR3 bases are TGTGCCAGCAGGACTGGGGGGGGCGGGGAC. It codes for CASRTGGGGD. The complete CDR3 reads CASRTGGGGDTQYF.